This T cell receptor (beta chain) stems from a study of glioma-infiltrating T cells. Findings of the study overall: Non-neoplastic patients had below-expected tissue-blood divergence, while all gliomas exceeded expectation. Tissue and blood shared very few CDR3 sequences.

Trimming at V came to 2 bases and at J to 5 bases, leaving 7 bases not matched to a gene. Looked up from germline, CDR1 is SGDLS and CDR2 is YYNGEE. The CDR3 has 15 amino acids. This clonotype has a handful of counts. Its antigen remains unknown. Amplification of TCR alpha and beta CDR3 regions from RNA used iRepertoire nested multiplex PCR. For one-step reverse transcription and amplification, 100-400 ng of tissue mRNA or PBMC total RNA was used. TCRdb redid the calling of the multiplex PCR reads with MiXCR, one entry per CDR3 protein. The table has 150,000 to 200,000 distinct CDR3 sequences, approximately 40% seen once.

The chain uses TRBV9 and TRBJ2-5; 9 bases fit TRBD2. Material for sequencing was glioma tissue, nonneoplastic brain tissue, or PBMCs (not recorded which). The TCR was taken from a human donor with low-grade glioma or glioblastoma, undergoing nonglioma brain surgery, or in good health (not recorded which). CDR3 bases: TGTGCCAGCAGCGTCGGAGCGGGAGGAGGGGAGACCCAGTACTTC. Translating gives CASSVGAGGGETQYF.